A single T cell receptor beta chain is shown here with its context. Its antigen is not known. The data belong to a study of cytomegalovirus exposure and HLA in healthy donors. Findings of the study overall: A prior analysis recorded that most TCR beta V segments were productive about 87% or about 30% of the time.

This CDR3 contains 15 residues. The V gene's germline CDR1 is MNHEY and CDR2 SVGAGI. 60 Vbeta and 13 Jbeta primers were used in PCR. Assay used: immunoSEQ multiplex PCR; TCRdb lists only in-frame clones, some missing. The sample records around 120,000 clones, approximately 75% being singletons. This clonotype was obtained from a man aged 45-65 years in good health and CMV-seropositive. The chain employs TRBV6-5 and TRBJ2-5, with 8 bases matching TRBD1. With the DNA end fitting TRBJ2-7 better, the J assignment may be wrong. The sample comprised PBMCs. This CDR3 reads CASTRKAGGAYEQYF. As DNA, the CDR3 is TGTGCCAGCACCCGGAAGGCAGGGGGCGCCTACGAGCAGTACTTC.